This T cell receptor (beta chain) originates from a study of cytomegalovirus exposure and HLA in healthy donors. Study-level background: It was reported in a later analysis that the same platform had been used for the 90 to 150 validation repertoires as for the 666 first-cohort repertoires. Study-level findings and limits: The majority of TCR sequences were rare, yet some public TCRs appeared in many donors. The authors listed some 160 TCR beta chains as cytomegalovirus-associated.

About this clone itself: What it recognizes is unknown.

The germline gives CDR1 SGHAT, CDR2 FQNNGV. This CDR3 has 14 amino acids. The junction had 8 bases not matched to a gene; V was cut back by 6 bases and J by 4 bases. Using immunoSEQ multiplex PCR, the repertoire was profiled, and TCRdb retains in-frame clones only, with some absent. The table records about 280,000 clones, about 86% of them present only once. Among the 100 to 150 subjects of the validation cohort, separate from the approximately 670-subject first cohort, were the donors. The chain joins TRBV11-2 to TRBJ1-2; 7 nucleotides line up with TRBD1. The receptor was derived from a woman younger than 35 in good health and CMV-seronegative. The specimen was PBMCs. The CDR3: CASRPRDSLYGYTF. CDR3 in DNA: TGTGCCAGCAGACCCCGGGACAGTCTCTATGGCTACACCTTC.